What follows are 7 T cell receptor beta chains derived from one specimen sequenced in a study of blood T cell repertoires in COVID-19. TCRdb's copy holds only in-frame clones and misses some; the assay was immunoSEQ multiplex PCR. The sample lists around 120,000 clones; 83% were seen once. Specimen: peripheral blood. These receptors originate from a man older than 75 with active or convalescent COVID-19.

The rearrangement links TRBV6-6 to TRBJ2-1, with 12 nucleotides matching TRBD1. V lost 4 bases, J lost 8 bases, and 6 bases stayed unmatched. The CDR3 consists of 15 residues. CDR1 is MNHNY, CDR2 SVGAGI, per germline (reference sequence). This CDR3 reads CASSLGQGARHEQFF. CDR3 sequence (DNA): TGTGCCAGCAGTTTGGGACAGGGGGCGCGTCATGAGCAGTTCTTC.

The V call is TRBV6-2 or TRBV6-3, the J call TRBJ1-1; no firm D call. The CDR3 extends over 14 amino acids. Trimming removed 5 bases from V and 3 bases from J, with 13 bases in between. Germline lookup yields CDR1 MNHEY and CDR2 SVGEGT. As DNA, the CDR3 is TGTGCCAGCAGTCTCGACACCCATTACACTGAAGCTTTCTTT. This encodes CASSLDTHYTEAFF.

The chain combines TRBV5-6 with TRBJ1-3; 7 bases align to TRBD1. There are 13 residues in the CDR3. Per germline, CDR1 SGHDT and CDR2 YYEEEE. Unmatched junction bases numbered 7, after V lost 6 bases and J lost 7 bases. The CDR3 DNA follows: TGTGCCAGCAACAGGGGAAGGGGCAACACCATATATTTT. Its translation is CASNRGRGNTIYF.

The chain recombines TRBV5-4 with TRBJ2-3, with 7 bases identical to TRBD1. This CDR3 is 16 amino acids long. CDR1 and CDR2 (germline): SGHNT, YYREEE (reference sequence). The V and J ends lost 3 bases and 2 bases, in that order; junction bases with no gene match: 9. CDR3 sequence (DNA): TGTGCCAGCAGCTCGGGACAGTTACTAAACACAGATACGCAGTATTTT. It is translated as CASSSGQLLNTDTQYF.

The genes are TRBV19 and TRBJ1-6; TRBD1 aligns across 9 bases. With 4 bases clipped from V and 8 bases from J, the junction kept 3 bases outside the gene matches. The CDR3 covers 14 residues. Germline V gene sequence: CDR1 LNHDA, CDR2 SQIVND (reference sequence). Here the CDR3 reads CASSTGTGYSPLHF. The DNA of the CDR3 is TGTGCCAGTAGTACGGGGACAGGGTATTCACCCCTCCACTTT.

V usage is TRBV7-2 and J usage is TRBJ1-4, with 7 nucleotides matching TRBD1. The J segment lost 4 bases and the V segment lost 3 bases, leaving 8 bases of the junction unmatched. From germline, CDR1 is SGHTA and CDR2 FQGNSA. This CDR3 comprises 16 residues. Here the CDR3 DNA reads TGTGCCAGCAGCTTGGAGGGGGCGTATGGTAATGAAAAACTGTTTTTT. It encodes CASSLEGAYGNEKLFF.

This chain's CDR3 is CASSLSQALPEAFF. CDR3 nucleotides: TGCGCCAGCAGCTTGTCACAGGCCCTTCCTGAAGCTTTCTTT. This chain uses TRBV5-1 with TRBJ1-1, with a possible D match to TRBD1 (5 bases). Trimming took 1 base from V and 6 from J, leaving 13 bases between them. The CDR3 contains 14 residues. Per the germline V gene, CDR1 is SGHRS and CDR2 is YFSETQ.